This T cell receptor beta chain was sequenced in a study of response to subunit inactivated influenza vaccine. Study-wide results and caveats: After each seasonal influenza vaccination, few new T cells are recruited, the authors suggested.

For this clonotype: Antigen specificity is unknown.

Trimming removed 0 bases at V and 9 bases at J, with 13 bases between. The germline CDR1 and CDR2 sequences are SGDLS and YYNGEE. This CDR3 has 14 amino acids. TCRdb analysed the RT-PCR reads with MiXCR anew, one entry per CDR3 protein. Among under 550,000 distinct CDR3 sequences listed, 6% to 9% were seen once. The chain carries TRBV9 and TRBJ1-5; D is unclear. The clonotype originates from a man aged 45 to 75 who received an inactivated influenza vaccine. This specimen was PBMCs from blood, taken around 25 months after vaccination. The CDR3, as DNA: TGTGCCAGCAGCGTAGATCCGGGAGTGGGGCCCCAGCATTTT. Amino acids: CASSVDPGVGPQHF.